This is a list of T cell receptor beta chains from one sample in a study of blood T cell repertoires in COVID-19. The method was immunoSEQ multiplex PCR; TCRdb's version includes in-frame clones alone and lacks a portion of them. The sample yields around 81,000 clones, about 89% seen once. Sequencing was carried out using peripheral blood. The receptors shown here come from a woman aged 55-70 years with acute or convalescent COVID-19. The CDR3 runs from the conserved cysteine through the conserved F or W. The D gene is left open where the match is weak. Clone size, where shown, is once, few, many, or a class for clones that have expanded.

>TRBV5-1|once|TRBD1|TRBJ1-4
TGCGCCAGCAGCTGGACAGGGGAAAGTGAAAAACTGTTTTTT
CASSWTGESEKLFF
>TRBV7-2|-|-|TRBJ1-1
TGTGCCAGCAGCCCCCGACAGCTAGAAGCTTTCTTT
CASSPRQLEAFF
>TRBV5-1|-|-|TRBJ2-3
TGCGCCAGCAGCTTGGAGGCGGGATCGGTAGATACGCAGTATTTT
CASSLEAGSVDTQYF
>TRBV19|-|-|TRBJ1-6
TGTGCCAGTAGTACTCAGGGGTTAAGGAATTCACCCCTCCACTTT
CASSTQGLRNSPLHF
>TRBV18|-|-|TRBJ1-5
TGTGCCAGCAAGACAGGTGATCAGCCCCAGCATTTT
CASKTGDQPQHF
>TRBV4-3|once|-|TRBJ1-1
TGCGCCAGCAGCCAAGAAGGGGGGGGTACTGAAGCTTTCTTT
CASSQEGGGTEAFF
>TRBV4-3|-|-|TRBJ2-5
TGCGCCAGCAGCTCCCGGCTTGGACCAGGGCAAGAGACCCAGTACTTC
CASSSRLGPGQETQYF
>TRBV6-1|-|-|TRBJ2-5
TGTGCCAGCAGTGAAGGGGTCGACAGGATATCTGGGACCCAGTACTTC
CASSEGVDRISGTQYF
>TRBV7-9|-|TRBD1|TRBJ1-1
TGTGCCAGCAGCTTCCTCGGGACAGAGAACACTGAAGCTTTCTTT
CASSFLGTENTEAFF
>TRBV28|-|TRBD1|TRBJ1-5
TGTGCCAGCAGTTTATTCCGACAGGGGTATGGTCAGCCCCAGCATTTT
CASSLFRQGYGQPQHF
>TRBV5-1|-|-|TRBJ2-2
TGCGCCAGCAGCTTGGTTACTACGAACACCGGGGAGCTGTTTTTT
CASSLVTTNTGELFF
>TRBV24-1|once|-|TRBJ1-1
TGTGCCACCAGTGACGGACAAGGAAGGGCTTTCTTT
CATSDGQGRAFF
>TRBV5-1|-|TRBD1|TRBJ1-4
TGCGCCAGCAGCCCCACGGGACAGGAAAATGAAAAACTGTTTTTT
CASSPTGQENEKLFF
>TRBV13|-|-|TRBJ1-1
TGTGCCAGCAGCAAAAGGGGGGGAGAAGCTTTCTTT
CASSKRGGEAFF
>TRBV20-1|-|TRBD1|TRBJ1-2
TGCAGTGCTAGTAAGGGACAGGGCCATGGCTACACCTTC
CSASKGQGHGYTF
>TRBV7-8|-|TRBD2|TRBJ2-3
TGTGCCAGCAGCCCCCGCACTAGCGGAAGCACAGATACGCAGTATTTT
CASSPRTSGSTDTQYF
>TRBV28|-|TRBD1|TRBJ1-6
TGTGCCAGCATCACAGGGGGGACGCCCCTCCACTTT
CASITGGTPLHF
>TRBV4-3|-|TRBD2|TRBJ2-1
TGCGCCAGCAGCCAAGAGTTACCCGGACTAGATAACAATGAGCAGTTCTTC
CASSQELPGLDNNEQFF
>TRBV5-4|-|-|TRBJ1-4
TGTGCCAGCAGCTTGCAAGGGGTTTCTGAAAAACTGTTTTTT
CASSLQGVSEKLFF
>TRBV7-2|-|-|TRBJ1-6
TGTGCCAGCAGGCTAAGAAGCTCCTATAATTCACCCCTCCACTTT
CASRLRSSYNSPLHF
>TRBV18|-|TRBD2|TRBJ2-2
TGTGCCAGCTCACCGGGGACTACCACCGGGGAGCTGTTTTTT
CASSPGTTTGELFF
>TRBV7-2|-|-|TRBJ1-5
TGTGCCAGCAGCTCCCGGGGAGGCCAGCCCCAGCATTTT
CASSSRGGQPQHF
>TRBV18|-|TRBD2|TRBJ2-1
TGTGCCAGCTCCCGGGGGGAGGACGGTGAGCAGTTCTTC
CASSRGEDGEQFF
>TRBV6-5|-|TRBD2|TRBJ2-1
TGTGCCAGCAGGAGCGGGAGCGGGGCCAATGAGCAGTTCTTC
CASRSGSGANEQFF
>TRBV5-6|-|TRBD2|TRBJ2-1
TGTGCCAGCATCGACCAGACGACTAGCGGGGGGGCGGATGAGCAGTTCTTC
CASIDQTTSGGADEQFF
>TRBV7-2|few|TRBD1|TRBJ1-1
TGTGCCTCAAGAACAGGGGTCACTGAAGCTTTCTTT
CASRTGVTEAFF
>TRBV28|-|-|TRBJ2-7
TGTGCCAGCCACCTAGCGAGGGGCTACGAGCAGTACTTC
CASHLARGYEQYF
>TRBV7-2|-|-|TRBJ1-1
TGTGCCAGCAGCCTACAAGGGGTTTGGAACACTGAAGCTTTCTTT
CASSLQGVWNTEAFF
>TRBV3-1/TRBV3-2|-|-|TRBJ2-7
TGTGCCAGCAGCCAAGTTGGACAAATCTTTACCTACGAGCAGTACTTC
CASSQVGQIFTYEQYF
>TRBV2|-|-|TRBJ1-2
TGTGCCAGCGGTGAGGGCAGGGGATTTTTAGGTGGCTACACCTTC
CASGEGRGFLGGYTF
>TRBV5-4|-|-|TRBJ1-2
TGTGCCAGCAGCTTGGAGCAGGGGTTGTATGACTATGGCTACACCTTC
CASSLEQGLYDYGYTF
>TRBV19|-|-|TRBJ1-1
TGTGCCACCTCGGACAACATGAACACTGAAGCTTTCTTT
CATSDNMNTEAFF
>TRBV4-1|-|TRBD1|TRBJ2-2
TGCGCCAGCAGCCAAGATTGGCAGGGGGCGAACGGGGAGCTGTTTTTT
CASSQDWQGANGELFF
>TRBV5-5|-|-|TRBJ1-4
TGTGCCAGCAGTATTCAGGGCGGGGGTAATGAAAAACTGTTTTTT
CASSIQGGGNEKLFF
>TRBV20-1|once|-|TRBJ2-5
TGCAGTGCTAGTGCTTTGGAGACCCAGTACTTC
CSASALETQYF
>TRBV5-4|-|-|TRBJ2-2
TGTGCCAGCAGCACCGGGACTTTGAACACCGGGGAGCTGTTTTTT
CASSTGTLNTGELFF
>TRBV2|-|-|TRBJ1-2
TGTGCCAGCAGAACGACAGATCATGGGTCTGATGGCTACACCTTC
CASRTTDHGSDGYTF
>TRBV6-2/TRBV6-3|few|-|TRBJ2-7
TGTGCCAGCAGTTACTCCCTGGCGGCCCCCCACTACGAGCAGTACTTC
CASSYSLAAPHYEQYF
>TRBV6-5|-|TRBD1|TRBJ1-1
TGTGCCAGCAACCGACAGGGGGCGAGCGCTGAAGCTTTCTTT
CASNRQGASAEAFF
>TRBV11-2|-|TRBD2|TRBJ2-5
TGTGCCAGCAGCGCGACTAGCGGGGTTGAGACCCAGTACTTC
CASSATSGVETQYF
>TRBV7-2|-|-|TRBJ1-1
TGTGCCAGCAGCTTAGTGTGGGGCAAAACCACTGAAGCTTTCTTT
CASSLVWGKTTEAFF